These T cell receptor beta chains were read from a single sample in a study of shared clonotypes between healthy human individuals. Sequencing was performed with immunoSEQ multiplex PCR; in TCRdb, only in-frame clones are kept and a portion is missing. The sample yields roughly 2.2 million clones, 85% to 95% seen once. The sample taken for sequencing was naive CD4+ T cells from PBMCs. All receptors derive from a young man in good health. Some clones in this sample may be carry-over from other donors' samples. Each CDR3 is given with its conserved first and last residue. D genes are given only for firm matches. Some rows have no size entry. The others give once, few or many, or a class for an expanded clone.

clone size,J gene,D gene,V gene,CDR3 DNA,CDR3 protein
NA,TRBJ2-2,NA,TRBV7-2,TGTGCCAGCAGCTTAGGGGGCGGCTACACCGGGGAGCTGTTTTTT,CASSLGGGYTGELFF
few,TRBJ1-3,NA,TRBV18,TGTGCCAGCTCACCTTCGTTAGGGGAAACCATATATTTT,CASSPSLGETIYF
NA,TRBJ1-5,NA,TRBV2,TGTGCAGCTACCCGGGGGGTCAATCAGCCCCAGCATTTT,CAATRGVNQPQHF
once,TRBJ2-3,TRBD2,TRBV7-6,TGTGCCAGCAGCTTAGGACCGGGACTAGCGAGCACAGATACGCAGTATTTT,CASSLGPGLASTDTQYF
NA,TRBJ2-1,NA,TRBV28,TGTGCCAGCAGTTTAGTGCCCAGCTCCTACAATGAGCAGTTCTTC,CASSLVPSSYNEQFF
once,TRBJ2-1,NA,TRBV15,TGTGCCACCAGCAGAGAGGGGTACAATGAGCAGTTCTTC,CATSREGYNEQFF
NA,TRBJ2-1,TRBD2,TRBV7-3,TGTGCCAGCAGCTTAATAGCGGGAGTGGATGAGCAGTTCTTC,CASSLIAGVDEQFF
NA,TRBJ2-3,TRBD2,TRBV5-1,TGCGCCAGCAGCTTGGATGGGACTACCGGCACAGATACGCAGTATTTT,CASSLDGTTGTDTQYF
once,TRBJ2-1,NA,TRBV7-9,TGTGCCAGCAGGAAGGGATGGGGGGGCAGGGCGGATTACAATGAGCAGTTCTTC,CASRKGWGGRADYNEQFF
NA,TRBJ2-7,TRBD2,TRBV7-2,TGTGCCAGCAGCTTAGCACTAGCGGGAAAGTACGAGCAGTACTTC,CASSLALAGKYEQYF
once,TRBJ1-5,NA,TRBV6-5,TGTGCCAGCAGTCGCCGACACGATAGCAATCAGCCCCAGCATTTT,CASSRRHDSNQPQHF
few,TRBJ1-1,TRBD1,TRBV30,TGTGCCTGGAAGGGACAGGGGAACACTGAAGCTTTCTTT,CAWKGQGNTEAFF
NA,TRBJ2-4,NA,TRBV15,TGTGCCACCAGCAGACCTAGCAGGGACGCCAAAAACATTCAGTACTTC,CATSRPSRDAKNIQYF
NA,TRBJ2-2,NA,TRBV6-6,TGTGCCAGCACTCCGACTAGTAACACCGGGGAGCTGTTTTTT,CASTPTSNTGELFF
once,TRBJ2-7,NA,TRBV9,TGTGCCAGCAGCCCCCCGTCGAGGACCTCTGAGGGCAGTAACTCCTACGAGCAGTACTTC,CASSPPSRTSEGSNSYEQYF
NA,TRBJ2-2,NA,TRBV5-1,TGCGCCAGCAGCTTGGAGGGGTCCGGGGAGCTGTTTTTT,CASSLEGSGELFF
NA,TRBJ2-1,NA,TRBV9,TGTGCCAGCAGCCCTTCAGACAGATACAATGAGCAGTTCTTC,CASSPSDRYNEQFF
NA,TRBJ1-1,NA,TRBV7-9,TGTGCCAGCAGCCTACAGGGATTGGGTACTGAAGCTTTCTTT,CASSLQGLGTEAFF
NA,TRBJ1-1,NA,TRBV7-8,TGTGCCAGCAGCTTAGCCTTGGGGGGAGACGCTGAAGCTTTCTTT,CASSLALGGDAEAFF
NA,TRBJ1-5,NA,TRBV7-8,TGTGCCAGCAGCCCAGACAGATATAGCAATCAGCCCCAGCATTTT,CASSPDRYSNQPQHF
NA,TRBJ1-2,NA,TRBV30,TGTGCCCGCCGGGGCGACAGGCGACATAACTATGGCTACACCTTC,CARRGDRRHNYGYTF
NA,TRBJ1-4,NA,TRBV6-5,TGTGCCAGCAGTTATTTTACAGGGCCGGGGGAAAAACTGTTTTTT,CASSYFTGPGEKLFF
once,TRBJ2-3,NA,TRBV5-1,TGCGCCAGCAGCTTGGACGGGACAACGGGCACAGATACGCAGTATTTT,CASSLDGTTGTDTQYF
NA,TRBJ2-5,TRBD1,TRBV5-5,TGTGCCAGCAGCTTTTCTTCGGACAGGGCTTTTCGGGAGACCCAGTACTTC,CASSFSSDRAFRETQYF
NA,TRBJ2-1,NA,TRBV5-1,TGCGCCAGCAGCTTGGTTGGTGGCATCTCCTACAATGAGCAGTTCTTC,CASSLVGGISYNEQFF
NA,TRBJ2-3,NA,TRBV9,TGTGCCAGCAGCGTAACCCCGGCAGATACGCAGTATTTT,CASSVTPADTQYF
few,TRBJ1-5,NA,TRBV19,TGTGCCGGGAGCAAGGGCGACATTAGTCAGCCCCAGCATTTT,CAGSKGDISQPQHF
NA,TRBJ1-2,TRBD1,TRBV30,TGTGCCTGGAGTACTTTCTTGACAGGGGGAAGTGGCTACACCTTC,CAWSTFLTGGSGYTF
NA,TRBJ1-1,NA,TRBV19,TGTGCCAGTAGTATACGAGGGCGGGTCACTGAAGCTTTCTTT,CASSIRGRVTEAFF
NA,TRBJ1-2,NA,TRBV4-3,TGCGCCAGCAGCCAAGCGAGAGCTAACTATGGCTACACCTTC,CASSQARANYGYTF
NA,TRBJ1-4,NA,TRBV6-1,TGTGCCAGCAGACGAACGGGGGGGCTGACTGAAAAACTGTTTTTT,CASRRTGGLTEKLFF
NA,TRBJ2-1,TRBD2,TRBV18,TGTGCCAGCTCACCTCGGCGGGAGATCTACAATGAGCAGTTCTTC,CASSPRREIYNEQFF
NA,TRBJ1-3,NA,TRBV5-1,TGCGCCAGCAGCCTCCACGCAGGGCTCTCTGGAAACACCATATATTTT,CASSLHAGLSGNTIYF
NA,TRBJ2-1,NA,TRBV7-2,TGTGCCAGCAGCTTAGTCGGGGGATTCTCCTACAATGAGCAGTTCTTC,CASSLVGGFSYNEQFF
NA,TRBJ2-7,NA,TRBV2,TGTGCCAGCATTCTCGGGGCTTCCTACGAGCAGTACTTC,CASILGASYEQYF
NA,TRBJ2-3,NA,TRBV18,TGTGCCAGCTCACCACTTGCGGGGGCGGCAGATACGCAGTATTTT,CASSPLAGAADTQYF
NA,TRBJ1-2,NA,TRBV19,TGTGCCAGTAGTAACCGTCTTGACTATGGCTACACCTTC,CASSNRLDYGYTF
NA,TRBJ1-1,NA,TRBV7-3,TGTGCCAGCAGCCCACAGGGCCCCACTGAAGCTTTCTTT,CASSPQGPTEAFF
NA,TRBJ1-2,TRBD1,TRBV7-6,TGTGCCAGCAGCCCCCGGACAGGGGTGGATGGCTACACCTTC,CASSPRTGVDGYTF
NA,TRBJ1-5,NA,TRBV6-5,TGTGCCAACTTCTCCGGGGGCCAGCCCCAGCATTTT,CANFSGGQPQHF
NA,TRBJ2-7,NA,TRBV5-6,TGTGCCAGCAGCTTGGCCCGCTCCTACGAGCAGTACTTC,CASSLARSYEQYF
NA,TRBJ2-7,NA,TRBV5-1,TGCGCCAGCAGCTTACCAGACACCTACGAGCAGTACTTC,CASSLPDTYEQYF
NA,TRBJ2-2,TRBD2,TRBV27,TGTGCCAGCAGGTCACTGGGGGACTACTACACCGGGGAGCTGTTTTTT,CASRSLGDYYTGELFF